This T cell receptor beta chain comes out of a study of PD-1 blockade in classical Hodgkin lymphoma. CDR3 length: 13 amino acids. Trimming left V 3 bases short and J 4 bases short, with 9 bases between. Germline V lookup: CDR1 MNHEY, CDR2 SVGAGI. Noted time point: cycle 4 day 1 (C4D1), after five to seven weeks of nivolumab. There was relapse after autologous stem cell transplantation in every patient, and there was variation in brentuximab vedotin exposure. Thawed PBMCs were the source of CD4+ T cells, purified by magnetic negative selection. Some clones are missing from TCRdb's copy, which holds only in-frame ones; the method was immunoSEQ multiplex PCR. The sample includes almost 30,000 clones, about 82% of them seen just once.

This sequence joins TRBV6-5 and TRBJ1-1, with a weak D call TRBD1 (5 bases). This clonotype was obtained from a human donor with classical Hodgkin lymphoma. The source was CD4+ T cells from blood, collected before the fourth cycle of nivolumab. The CDR3 region has the DNA TGTGCCAGCAGTTATAGGGGAGTCACTGAAGCTTTCTTT. Its protein is CASSYRGVTEAFF.